Listed below are T cell receptor beta chains from one sample, sequenced in a study of blood T cell repertoires in COVID-19. This table comes from immunoSEQ multiplex PCR, and its TCRdb copy is limited to in-frame clones, with some not included. The sample holds roughly 500,000 clones, around 87% seen once. Input material: PBMCs or T cells enriched from blood (not recorded which). The receptors derive from a woman in her thirties or forties who had recovered from COVID-19. CDR3s include the opening cysteine and the closing phenylalanine or tryptophan. A D gene is named only where the DNA matches it firmly. Clone sizes are given selectively: once, few, many, or a class where the clone is expanded.

NA TRBJ1-1 TRBV3-1/TRBV3-2 NA CASSRGGLNTEAFF TGTGCCAGCAGCCGGGGGGGGCTGAACACTGAAGCTTTCTTT
NA TRBJ1-4 TRBV9 NA CASSVDRGEGEKLFF TGTGCCAGCAGCGTAGATCGGGGAGAAGGTGAAAAACTGTTTTTT
NA TRBJ1-2 TRBV20-1 NA CSASGRGGGYTF TGCAGTGCTAGTGGGCGGGGAGGTGGCTACACCTTC
TRBD2 TRBJ2-3 TRBV7-6 NA CASSPIAGVVDTQYF TGTGCCAGCTCTCCGATAGCGGGAGTCGTAGATACGCAGTATTTT
NA TRBJ1-1 TRBV25-1 NA CASRTGLNTEAFF TGTGCCAGCAGAACAGGGCTGAACACTGAAGCTTTCTTT
TRBD1 TRBJ1-4 TRBV27 NA CASRQQGAGEKLFF TGTGCCAGCAGACAACAGGGGGCTGGAGAAAAACTGTTTTTT
TRBD1 TRBJ1-2 TRBV2 NA CARQGEDYGYTF TGTGCCAGACAGGGGGAGGACTATGGCTACACCTTC
TRBD2 TRBJ2-7 TRBV2 NA CASSSGEASGEQYF TGTGCCAGCAGCTCCGGAGAGGCTAGCGGGGAGCAGTACTTC
NA TRBJ2-1 TRBV9 NA CASISTGVATNEQFF TGTGCCAGCATCAGCACCGGGGTAGCGACTAATGAGCAGTTCTTC
NA TRBJ1-1 TRBV2 NA CASSVARTEAFF TGTGCCAGCAGTGTCGCTCGGACTGAAGCTTTCTTT
NA TRBJ2-1 TRBV7-9 NA CASSLVRRAHEQFF TGTGCCAGCAGCTTGGTGCGCAGGGCCCATGAGCAGTTCTTC
TRBD1 TRBJ1-5 TRBV19 NA CASSTTAPGTDYDQPQHF TGTGCCAGTAGTACAACCGCACCCGGGACAGATTACGATCAGCCCCAGCATTTT
NA TRBJ1-5 TRBV27 NA CASRVGGSNQPQHF TGTGCCAGCCGCGTAGGAGGGAGCAATCAGCCCCAGCATTTT
NA TRBJ1-5 TRBV7-2 NA CASSLDRIVGPQHF TGTGCCAGCAGCTTAGACAGGATAGTCGGGCCCCAGCATTTT
NA TRBJ1-5 TRBV19 NA CASSIRGGPGQPQHF TGTGCCAGTAGTATTAGGGGAGGCCCCGGTCAGCCCCAGCATTTT
TRBD2 TRBJ2-6 TRBV15 NA CATSRHRAGGPRSQGSGANVLTF TGTGCCACCAGCAGACACCGAGCGGGAGGGCCGAGGAGTCAAGGCTCTGGGGCCAACGTCCTGACTTTC
TRBD2 TRBJ2-7 TRBV7-2 NA CASSSTGLPKWESYEQYF TGTGCCAGCAGCTCGACGGGACTACCAAAATGGGAATCCTACGAGCAGTACTTC
NA TRBJ1-6 TRBV4-3 NA CASSQEHTGDNSPLHF TGCGCCAGCAGCCAAGAACATACAGGTGATAATTCACCCCTCCACTTT
TRBD1 TRBJ1-6 TRBV15 NA CATSRDLLTGGADSPLHF TGTGCCACCAGCAGAGATCTATTGACAGGGGGCGCGGATTCACCCCTCCACTTT
NA TRBJ2-3 TRBV11-2 NA CASRRPGGKDTDTQYF TGTGCCAGCAGACGCCCGGGCGGGAAAGACACAGATACGCAGTATTTT
NA TRBJ2-1 TRBV5-8 NA CASSLIPGASYNEQFF TGTGCCAGCAGCTTGATCCCGGGAGCGTCCTACAATGAGCAGTTCTTC
NA TRBJ1-2 TRBV7-8 NA CASSVAGDYGYTF TGTGCCAGCAGCGTTGCAGGGGACTATGGCTACACCTTC
TRBD2 TRBJ2-6 TRBV5-1 NA CASSPAGGVRANVLTF TGCGCCAGCAGCCCTGCGGGGGGCGTTCGGGCCAACGTCCTGACTTTC
TRBD2 TRBJ2-1 TRBV10-3 NA CAISEPGLKDDEQFF TGTGCCATCAGTGAACCGGGACTAAAGGATGATGAGCAGTTCTTC
TRBD2 TRBJ2-7 TRBV7-2 NA CASSLVAPTSGSLYEQYF TGTGCCAGCAGCTTAGTAGCCCCGACTAGCGGGAGTTTGTACGAGCAGTACTTC
NA TRBJ1-1 TRBV6-4 NA CASKTDRTNTEAFF TGTGCCAGCAAGACCGACAGGACGAACACTGAAGCTTTCTTT
NA TRBJ1-1 TRBV5-4 few CASSSEAGYTEAFF TGTGCCAGCAGTTCTGAAGCAGGGTACACTGAAGCTTTCTTT
NA TRBJ1-1 TRBV14 NA CASSRANGGPEAFF TGTGCCAGCAGCCGAGCCAATGGGGGCCCTGAAGCTTTCTTT
NA TRBJ2-7 TRBV18 NA CASSPGGSYEQYF TGTGCCAGCTCACCGGGGGGTAGCTACGAGCAGTACTTC
TRBD2 TRBJ2-2 TRBV5-1 NA CASSLRTSGLGDTGELFF TGCGCCAGCAGCTTGAGGACTAGCGGGTTAGGGGACACCGGGGAGCTGTTTTTT
NA TRBJ1-1 TRBV21-1 NA CASSKYAFSEAFF TGTGCCAGCAGCAAATACGCGTTTTCTGAAGCTTTCTTT
NA TRBJ2-7 TRBV9 NA CASMWVRVEQYF TGTGCCAGCATGTGGGTCCGGGTTGAGCAGTACTTC
NA TRBJ2-3 TRBV7-9 NA CASSLGGTDTQYF TGTGCCAGCAGCCTCGGTGGCACAGATACGCAGTATTTT
NA TRBJ1-1 TRBV19 once CASSIGLGGDTEAFF TGTGCCAGTAGTATAGGGTTAGGCGGGGACACTGAAGCTTTCTTT
TRBD1 TRBJ2-6 TRBV4-3 NA CASSQAPSTGVSSGANVLTF TGCGCCAGCAGCCAAGCCCCTTCGACAGGGGTCAGCTCTGGGGCCAACGTCCTGACTTTC
NA TRBJ1-5 TRBV6-1 NA CASSEAQSPQPQHF TGTGCCAGCAGTGAAGCCCAAAGCCCTCAGCCCCAGCATTTT
TRBD2 TRBJ2-5 TRBV7-2 NA CATRLAGGKETQYF TGTGCCACCCGACTAGCGGGAGGGAAAGAGACCCAGTACTTC